This T cell receptor (beta chain) is drawn from a study of blood T cell repertoires in COVID-19. Study overall: Acute-phase and convalescent COVID-19 samples originated in the United States, Italy and Spain. T cells, B-cell-depleted T cells, or PBMCs provided the cDNA or gDNA that served as material.

Original methodology: Researchers report that nucleated cell counts were estimated from reference gene primer amplification. Sequenced by immunoSEQ multiplex PCR; TCRdb stores in-frame clones only, minus some. V and J calls and clone size are those listed in that table; D and trimming were worked out from the DNA. The data show about 65,000 clones, 81% seen once. This clone was counted a few times. The TCR originated in a man older than 75 with acute or convalescent COVID-19. Material: peripheral blood.

CDR3 in DNA: TGTGCCAGCTCACCACCGGCCTCTGGAAACACCATATATTTT. The encoded protein is CASSPPASGNTIYF. V gene TRBV18 combines with J gene TRBJ1-3; D gene unclear. Germline V gives CDR1 KGHSH, CDR2 LQKENI. V lost 0 bases, J lost 0 bases, and 3 bases lay in between. There are 14 residues in the CDR3.